A single T cell receptor (beta chain) is shown here with its context. These data originate in a study of cytomegalovirus exposure and HLA in healthy donors. PCR involved 60 Vbeta and 13 Jbeta primers. The table came from immunoSEQ multiplex PCR; TCRdb's copy has only in-frame clones and leaves some out. The table has some 120,000 clones, about 9.4% seen once. V was pared by 6 bases and J by 9 bases, with 9 bases between. CDR1 SNHLY and CDR2 FYNNEI come from the germline V gene. CDR3 size: 11 residues. This chain uses TRBV2 with TRBJ2-1, with D maybe TRBD2 (5 bases). The TCR originated in a woman between 40 and 55 years old in good health and CMV-seropositive. The source material was PBMCs. Written as DNA, the CDR3 is TGTGCCAGCAGGGACTCCCTTGAGCAGTTCTTC. Amino acids: CASRDSLEQFF.